This entry lists 25 T cell receptor beta chains sequenced from one sample in a study of T cell responses to AZD1222 COVID-19 vaccine. Sequenced by immunoSEQ multiplex PCR; TCRdb stores in-frame clones only, minus some. The data show about 110,000 clones, around 90% seen once. The starting material was peripheral blood, obtained 28 days after the second AZD1222 dose. All receptors derive from an adult who received the AZD1222 COVID-19 vaccine.

J is TRBJ1-6 and V is TRBV10-3; unclear D gene. The germline gives CDR1 ENHRY, CDR2 SYGVKD. This CDR3 has 14 amino acids. Trimming took off 8 bases at V and 0 bases at J, with 8 bases between the two ends. For the CDR3, the DNA is TGTGCCATCTCCCAAAGCTCCTATAATTCACCCCTCCACTTT. Its translation is CAISQSSYNSPLHF.

V usage is TRBV6-5 and J usage is TRBJ1-2; D remains unclear. Germline loops: CDR1 MNHEY, CDR2 SVGAGI. The CDR3 runs 11 residues. V was shortened by 2 bases and J by 10 bases, with 8 bases between the two germline ends. The CDR3 is CASSYGNIYTF. DNA of the CDR3: TGTGCCAGCAGTTACGGGAATATCTACACCTTC.

The rearrangement uses TRBV12-3 or TRBV12-4 and TRBJ1-2; D perhaps matches TRBD1 (6 bases). The CDR3 consists of 13 residues. V was trimmed by 3 bases and J by 8 bases, leaving 13 bases between them. The DNA for the CDR3 is TGTGCCAGCAGTTTTTTCGGGGGCGCAGGCTACACCTTC. This codes for CASSFFGGAGYTF.

In its sample, this clone was seen once. CDR3 sequence (DNA): TGTGCCAGTAGGCCCGAGACGGGAACGCTAAGCAATCAGCCCCAGCATTTT. Translation gives CASRPETGTLSNQPQHF. The genes are TRBV19 and TRBJ1-5; D uncertain. Trimming took off 6 bases at V and 1 base at J, with 19 bases between the two ends. Germline assignment: CDR1 LNHDA and CDR2 SQIVND (reference sequence). The CDR3 is made up of 17 amino acids.

This chain connects TRBV13 to TRBJ1-1; TRBD1 is a possible D gene (6 bases). V shed 1 base and J shed 7 bases, with 19 bases lying between them. The CDR3 runs to 16 residues. Germline CDR1 is PRHDT and CDR2 is FYEKMQ (reference sequence). CDR3 loop: CASSLVGSRGGVEAFF. Here the CDR3 DNA reads TGTGCCAGCAGCTTAGTGGGTTCCAGGGGAGGGGTTGAAGCTTTCTTT.

The rearrangement joins TRBV27 to TRBJ2-7; 7 bases fit TRBD2. Germline V gene data show CDR1 as MNHEY and CDR2 as SMNVEV (reference sequence). This CDR3 is 13 amino acids long. After removal of 5 bases from V and 7 bases from J, the junction contained 8 bases not matched to a gene. The CDR3: CASSQRLAGEQYF. The CDR3 DNA reads as TGTGCCAGCAGTCAACGACTAGCAGGGGAGCAGTACTTC.

This chain uses TRBV5-6 with TRBJ2-5; perhaps TRBD2 as D (5 bases). Trimming took 0 bases from V and 6 from J, leaving 9 bases between them. The CDR3 spans 13 residues. Germline V lookup: CDR1 SGHDT, CDR2 YYEEEE. CDR3 nucleotides: TGTGCCAGCAGCTTGGTGGCTAGCCAGACCCAGTACTTC. It is translated as CASSLVASQTQYF.

The V and J genes are TRBV30 and TRBJ1-2; the D gene is possibly TRBD1 (5 bases). This CDR3 is 11 amino acids long. Germline V gene sequence: CDR1 GTSNPN, CDR2 SVGIG (reference sequence). The V end was cut by 1 base, the J end by 7 bases, with 7 bases between. Here the CDR3 DNA reads TGTGCCTGGAGTGGGGACCGTGGCTACACCTTC. This gives the protein CAWSGDRGYTF.

V is TRBV20-1 and J is TRBJ1-3; D might be TRBD1 (5 bases). The CDR3 has 14 residues. Germline CDR1 and CDR2: DFQATT and SNEGSKA (reference sequence). The ends were cut back, 3 bases at V and 4 bases at J, with 13 bases in the middle. CDR3 sequence (DNA): TGCAGTGCTAGTTCTTCCAGGGCCGGAAACACCATATATTTT. Amino acid sequence: CSASSSRAGNTIYF.

This chain connects TRBV9 to TRBJ2-3, with a possible D match to TRBD2 (5 bases). Germline CDR1 SGDLS, CDR2 YYNGEE. There are 16 residues in the CDR3. Trimming cost V 3 bases and J 2 bases, with 16 bases left between them. CDR3 residues: CASSDEGNLATDTQYF. The CDR3 DNA reads TGTGCCAGCAGCGACGAGGGAAACCTTGCCACAGATACGCAGTATTTT.

This clone is a singleton in its sample. This rearrangement joins TRBV25-1 to TRBJ2-5, with 8 bases identical to TRBD2. Germline-derived CDR1 and CDR2 are MGHDK and SYGVNS. This CDR3 has 15 residues. V was pared by 5 bases and J by 2 bases, with 7 bases of the junction left unmatched. The CDR3 spells CASSLSGGLQETQYF. As DNA, the CDR3 is TGTGCCAGCAGTCTCAGCGGGGGATTACAAGAGACCCAGTACTTC.

This chain uses TRBV6-2 or TRBV6-3 with TRBJ2-5; TRBD2 matches at 9 bases. The CDR3 has 15 residues. Germline lookup yields CDR1 MNHEY and CDR2 SVGEGT. Trimming removed 2 bases from V and 5 bases from J; junction bases left unmatched: 6. In DNA form, the CDR3 reads TGTGCCAGCAGTTACGTCTCTAGCGGGGCTGAGACCCAGTACTTC. Residues: CASSYVSSGAETQYF.

CDR3 bases: TGCGCCAGCAGCTTGTGGGGGGACCAAGAGACCCAGTACTTC. As protein: CASSLWGDQETQYF. The rearrangement uses TRBV5-1 and TRBJ2-5, with TRBD2 as a possible D gene (6 bases). V was pared by 1 base and J by 0 bases, with 7 bases between. The CDR3 loop spans 14 amino acids. In germline, CDR1 is SGHRS, CDR2 YFSETQ.

This clone occurred a few times. The genes are TRBV7-2 and TRBJ2-7; no clear D gene. The CDR3 loop spans 15 amino acids. Trimming cost V 2 bases and J 6 bases, with 17 bases left between them. CDR1 and CDR2 from the germline V gene are SGHTA and FQGNSA. CDR3 DNA sequence: TGTGCCAGCAGCTTAAGTACCCGGCTGTCAGGCGAGCAGTACTTC. The encoded protein is CASSLSTRLSGEQYF.

This clone has a single count. This chain uses TRBV18 with TRBJ2-3; D is undetermined. Germline CDR1 and CDR2: KGHSH and LQKENI. Trimming took off 3 bases at V and 3 bases at J, with 10 bases between the two ends. The CDR3 consists of 14 residues. The chain's CDR3 is CASSPPPLTDTQYF. CDR3 coding DNA: TGTGCCAGCTCACCCCCCCCTTTGACAGATACGCAGTATTTT.

CDR3 amino acids: CASSPGVEAFF. CDR3 nucleotides: TGCGCCAGCAGCCCGGGGGTTGAAGCTTTCTTT. The V and J genes are TRBV5-1 and TRBJ1-1; possible D gene TRBD1, 5 bases. V dropped 4 bases and J dropped 7 bases, with 8 bases sitting between them. The CDR3 is 11 amino acids. Germline V gene sequence: CDR1 SGHRS, CDR2 YFSETQ.

The chain carries TRBV7-9 and TRBJ1-1, with D possibly being TRBD1 (5 bases). Germline CDR1 and CDR2: SEHNR and FQNEAQ (reference sequence). There are 15 residues in the CDR3. Between the trimmed V and J ends, which lost 0 bases and 4 bases, there was a span of 12 bases. CDR3 nucleotides: TGTGCCAGCAGCTTAGCGTTGCAGGGTGGCACTGAAGCTTTCTTT. Translation: CASSLALQGGTEAFF.

This chain joins TRBV27 and TRBJ2-3, with 7 bases lining up with TRBD1. CDR1 and CDR2 from the germline V gene are MNHEY and SMNVEV (reference sequence). J lost 7 bases, V lost 2 bases, and 9 bases had no gene match. This CDR3 spans 15 amino acids. The CDR3 loop is CASSLQGQVAHTQYF. The DNA of the CDR3 is TGTGCCAGCAGTTTACAAGGACAGGTGGCACATACGCAGTATTTT.

A single count supports this clone. The J gene is TRBJ1-5, the V gene TRBV5-1; D may be TRBD1 (5 bases). V dropped 0 bases and J dropped 3 bases, with 10 bases sitting between them. CDR1 is SGHRS and CDR2 is YFSETQ in the germline V gene. There are 15 residues in the CDR3. This CDR3 is CASSLGGILNQPQHF. CDR3 bases: TGCGCCAGCAGCTTGGGGGGGATCCTCAATCAGCCCCAGCATTTT.

This sequence joins TRBV5-1 and TRBJ1-5, with D hard to call. The germline gives CDR1 SGHRS, CDR2 YFSETQ. The CDR3 runs to 13 residues. Trimming stripped 2 bases from V and 3 bases from J, with 6 bases between. CDR3 bases: TGCGCCAGCAGCTTCGGTCCCAATCAGCCCCAGCATTTT. Amino acid sequence: CASSFGPNQPQHF.

The chain has TRBV24-1 and TRBJ2-3, with D uncertain. The V gene lost 5 bases and the J gene lost 6 bases, with 8 bases spanning the gap. CDR1 is KGHDR, CDR2 SFDVKD, per germline. The CDR3 length is 12 residues. Written as DNA, the CDR3 is TGTGCCACCAGTGTTTCGACCGATACGCAGTATTTT. This sequence encodes CATSVSTDTQYF.

V and J are TRBV6-5 and TRBJ1-5, with D perhaps TRBD1 (6 bases). Germline values: CDR1 MNHEY, CDR2 SVGAGI. This CDR3 contains 12 residues. V lost 5 bases, J lost 8 bases, and 10 bases lay in between. The CDR3 sequence: CASSNTGKPQHF. In nucleotides, the CDR3 is TGTGCCAGCAGTAACACAGGGAAGCCCCAGCATTTT.

CDR3 in DNA: TGTGCCAGCAGTACTTGGCAGGGGGGACCCCAGCATTTT. It yields the protein CASSTWQGGPQHF. The chain recombines TRBV6-5 with TRBJ1-5, with 7 positions matching TRBD1. The CDR3 covers 13 residues. Trimming cost V 5 bases and J 10 bases; bases outside gene matches: 8. Germline V gives CDR1 MNHEY, CDR2 SVGAGI.

This sequence joins TRBV25-1 and TRBJ2-2; D ambiguous. Trimming left V 4 bases short and J 4 bases short, with 10 bases between. The germline V gene encodes CDR1 MGHDK and CDR2 SYGVNS. This CDR3 contains 14 residues. CDR3 loop: CASSAQEITGELFF. The CDR3 DNA follows: TGTGCCAGCAGTGCTCAGGAGATCACCGGGGAGCTGTTTTTT.

This clone has just one count. The chain uses TRBV2 and TRBJ2-1, with 7 bases fitting TRBD2. The CDR3 loop spans 13 amino acids. Germline V gene sequence: CDR1 SNHLY, CDR2 FYNNEI. The J segment lost 6 bases and the V segment lost 6 bases, leaving 5 bases of the junction unmatched. CDR3 amino acids: CASRGGTFNEQFF. CDR3 nucleotides: TGTGCCAGCAGGGGAGGGACGTTCAATGAGCAGTTCTTC. Using reference TRBV2 and TRBJ2-1 for the parts outside the CDR3, the full variable domain is EPEVTQTPSHQVTQMGQEVILRCVPISNHLYFYWYRQILGQKVEFLVSFYNNEISEKSEIFDDQFSVERPDGSNFTLKIRSTKLEDSAMYFCASRGGTFNEQFFGPGTRLTVL.